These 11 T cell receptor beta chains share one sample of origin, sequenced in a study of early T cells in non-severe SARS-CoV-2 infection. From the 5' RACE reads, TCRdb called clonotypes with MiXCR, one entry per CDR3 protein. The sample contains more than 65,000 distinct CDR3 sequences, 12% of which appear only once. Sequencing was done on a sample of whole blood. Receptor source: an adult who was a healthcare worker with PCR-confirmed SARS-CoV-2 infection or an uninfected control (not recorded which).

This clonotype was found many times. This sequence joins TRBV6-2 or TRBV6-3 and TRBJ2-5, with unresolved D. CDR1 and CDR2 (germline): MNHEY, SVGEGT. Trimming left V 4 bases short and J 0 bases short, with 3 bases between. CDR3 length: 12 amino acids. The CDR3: CASSFDQETQYF. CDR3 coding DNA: TGTGCCAGCAGTTTCGACCAAGAGACCCAGTACTTC.

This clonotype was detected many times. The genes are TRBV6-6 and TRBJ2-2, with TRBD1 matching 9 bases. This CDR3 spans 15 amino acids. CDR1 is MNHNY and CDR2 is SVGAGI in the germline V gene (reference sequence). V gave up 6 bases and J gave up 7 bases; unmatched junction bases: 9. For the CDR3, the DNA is TGTGCCAGCAGGATTGGGACAGGGCAGAACGGGGAGCTGTTTTTT. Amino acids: CASRIGTGQNGELFF.

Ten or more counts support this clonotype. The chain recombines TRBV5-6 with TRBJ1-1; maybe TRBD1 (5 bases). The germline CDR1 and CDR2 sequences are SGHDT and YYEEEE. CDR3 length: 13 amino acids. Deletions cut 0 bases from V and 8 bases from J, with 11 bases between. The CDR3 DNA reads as TGTGCCAGCAGCTTGGATCTGAGGGACGAAGCTTTCTTT. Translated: CASSLDLRDEAFF.

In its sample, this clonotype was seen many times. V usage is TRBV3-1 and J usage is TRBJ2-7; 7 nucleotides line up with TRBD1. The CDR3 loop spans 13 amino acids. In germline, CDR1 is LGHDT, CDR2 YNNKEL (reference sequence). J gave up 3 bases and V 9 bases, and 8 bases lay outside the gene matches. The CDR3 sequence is CASSTGSHYEQYF. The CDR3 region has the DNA TGTGCCAGTTCGACAGGGTCCCACTACGAGCAGTACTTC.

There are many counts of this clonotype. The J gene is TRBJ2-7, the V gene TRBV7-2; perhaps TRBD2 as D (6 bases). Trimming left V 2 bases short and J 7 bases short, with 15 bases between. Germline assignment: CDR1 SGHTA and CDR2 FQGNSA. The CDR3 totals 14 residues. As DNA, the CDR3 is TGTGCCAGCAGCTTATTACGGGGGACGGAGGAGCAGTACTTC. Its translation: CASSLLRGTEEQYF.

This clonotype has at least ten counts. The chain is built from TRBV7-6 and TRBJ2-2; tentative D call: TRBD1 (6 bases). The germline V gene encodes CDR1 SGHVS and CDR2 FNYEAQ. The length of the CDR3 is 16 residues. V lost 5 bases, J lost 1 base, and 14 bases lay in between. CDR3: CASSHPSGQNTGELFF. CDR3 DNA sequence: TGTGCCAGCAGCCACCCGTCGGGACAGAACACCGGGGAGCTGTTTTTT.

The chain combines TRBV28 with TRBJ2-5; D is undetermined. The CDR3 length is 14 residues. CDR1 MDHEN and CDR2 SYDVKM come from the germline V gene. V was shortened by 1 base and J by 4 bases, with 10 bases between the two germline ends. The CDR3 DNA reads TGTGCCAGCAGTTTATATAAAGCTCTAGAGACCCAGTACTTC. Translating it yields CASSLYKALETQYF. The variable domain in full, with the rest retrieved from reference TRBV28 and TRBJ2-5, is DVKVTQSSRYLVKRTGEKVFLECVQDMDHENMFWYRQDPGLGLRLIYFSYDVKMKEKGDIPEGYSVSREKKERFSLILESASTNQTSMYLCASSLYKALETQYFGPGTRLLVL.

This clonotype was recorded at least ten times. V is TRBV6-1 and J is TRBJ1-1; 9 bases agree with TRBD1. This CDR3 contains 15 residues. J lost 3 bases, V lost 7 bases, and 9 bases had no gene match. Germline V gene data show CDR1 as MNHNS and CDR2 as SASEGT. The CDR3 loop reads CASTRIRTGDTEAFF. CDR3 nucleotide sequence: TGTGCCAGCACCCGAATCCGGACAGGGGACACTGAAGCTTTCTTT.

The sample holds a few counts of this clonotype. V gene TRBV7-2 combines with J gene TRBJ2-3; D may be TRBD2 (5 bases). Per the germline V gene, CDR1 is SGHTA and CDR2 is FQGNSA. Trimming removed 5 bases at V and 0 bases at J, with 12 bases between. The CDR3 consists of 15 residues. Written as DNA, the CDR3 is TGTGCCAGCAGCCCCCGAAGGACTAGCACAGATACGCAGTATTTT. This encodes CASSPRRTSTDTQYF. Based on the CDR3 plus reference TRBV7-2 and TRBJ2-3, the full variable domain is GAGVSQSPSNKVTEKGKDVELRCDPISGHTALYWYRQSLGQGLEFLIYFQGNSAPDKSGLPSDRFSAERTGGSVSTLTIQRTQQEDSAVYLCASSPRRTSTDTQYFGPGTRLTVL.

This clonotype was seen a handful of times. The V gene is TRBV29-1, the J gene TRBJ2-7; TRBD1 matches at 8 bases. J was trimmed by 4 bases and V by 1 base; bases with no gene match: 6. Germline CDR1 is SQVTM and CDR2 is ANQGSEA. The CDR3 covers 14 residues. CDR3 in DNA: TGCAGCGTTGAAGGAGGGCAGGGGGCGTACGAGCAGTACTTC. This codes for CSVEGGQGAYEQYF.

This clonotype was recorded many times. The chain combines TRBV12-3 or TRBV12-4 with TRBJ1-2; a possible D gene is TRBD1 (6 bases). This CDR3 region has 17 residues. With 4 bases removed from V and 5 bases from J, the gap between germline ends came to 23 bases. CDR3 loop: CASSSIYDRGLLYGYTF. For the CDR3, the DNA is TGTGCCAGCAGTTCAATCTATGACCGGGGGCTTTTGTATGGCTACACCTTC.